A selection of T cell receptor beta chains follows, all from one sample in a study of CD8+CD57+ T cells in acquired aplastic anemia. TCRdb re-derived calls from the reads in MiXCR, one entry per CDR3 protein. Among about 190,000 distinct CDR3 sequences listed, about 53% were seen once. Sample: sorted CD4+, CD8+, or CD8+CD57+ T cells (not recorded which) from PBMCs. These receptors came from a human donor in good health, serving as a control. CDR3s include the opening cysteine and the closing phenylalanine or tryptophan. D genes are given only for firm matches. The size of a clone is reported for some rows only, either as once, few or many, or as a class for expanded clones.

TRBV2	TRBJ1-1	.	.	TGTGCCAGCAGCTCCCAGGGTTTAGTAGCTTTCTTT	CASSSQGLVAFF
TRBV29-1	TRBJ1-2	.	.	TGCAGCGTTGAGGACAGCCTCGGGGATGGCTACACCTTC	CSVEDSLGDGYTF
TRBV28	TRBJ2-7	.	many	TGTGCCAGCAGCCCCCAAGACACGGCGTTCGACGAGCAGTACTTC	CASSPQDTAFDEQYF
TRBV19	TRBJ1-4	.	.	TGTGCCAGTATGGGGGGAGCAACTAATGAAAAACTGTTTTTT	CASMGGATNEKLFF
TRBV11-2	TRBJ2-7	TRBD1	.	TGTGCCAGCGGCAACCCGGGACAGGGGAGGGTAAGCTCCTACGAGCAGTACTTC	CASGNPGQGRVSSYEQYF
TRBV6-6	TRBJ2-5	.	many	TGTGCCAGCACTCCTCACTCGGACAGCCAAGAGACCCAGTACTTC	CASTPHSDSQETQYF
TRBV28	TRBJ1-3	.	many	TGTGCCAGCAGGGGCCCAGGAGTCACCATATATTTT	CASRGPGVTIYF
TRBV24-1	TRBJ2-3	.	few	TGTGCCACCAGTGAGGAGCCAGATACGCAGTATTTT	CATSEEPDTQYF
TRBV7-9	TRBJ1-1	.	.	TGTGCCAGCAGCTTAGGGGCAACAGATGAAGCTTTCTTT	CASSLGATDEAFF
TRBV7-3	TRBJ2-7	TRBD1	once	TGTGCCAGCAGCATCCTTCCGGGACAGGGCGTATACGAGCAGTACTTC	CASSILPGQGVYEQYF
TRBV7-8	TRBJ2-7	.	.	TGTGCCAGCAGCTTAGCACCGTACTCCTACGAGCAGTACTTC	CASSLAPYSYEQYF
TRBV7-6	TRBJ1-5	.	once	TGTGCCAGCAGCCTTGAGGGCGGGAATCAGCCCCAGCATTTT	CASSLEGGNQPQHF
TRBV6-1	TRBJ1-2	.	.	TGTGCCAGCCACCCCAACATGGTTAACTATGGCTACACCTTC	CASHPNMVNYGYTF
TRBV7-6	TRBJ2-7	.	many	TGTGCCAGCAGCTTGACACTCCGGTCGGTCGAGCAGTACTTC	CASSLTLRSVEQYF
TRBV20-1	TRBJ2-7	TRBD1	many	TGCAGTGCTAACCGACAGGGGGTTTACGAGCAGTACTTC	CSANRQGVYEQYF
TRBV30	TRBJ1-1	.	.	TGTGCCTGGAATTTATTGGGGGGGGACACTGAAGCTTTCTTT	CAWNLLGGDTEAFF
TRBV5-8	TRBJ2-2	.	.	TGTGCCAGCAGCCTGCTCGAGGGGGCGAACACCGGGGAGCTGTTTTTT	CASSLLEGANTGELFF
TRBV6-5	TRBJ2-1	.	.	TGTGCCAGCCTAGACAGCTACAATGAGCAGTTCTTC	CASLDSYNEQFF
TRBV5-1	TRBJ1-6	.	many	TGCGCCAGCAGCTTGGGTTACAGAGTTAATTCACCCCTCCACTTT	CASSLGYRVNSPLHF
TRBV20-1	TRBJ1-2	.	.	TGCAGTGCTAGGGAGGATCTGGACTATGGCTACACCTTC	CSAREDLDYGYTF
TRBV2	TRBJ2-1	TRBD2	.	TGTGCCAGCAGAGGACTAGTAAAGGTCAATGAGCAGTTCTTC	CASRGLVKVNEQFF
TRBV28	TRBJ1-1	.	.	TGTGCCAGCAGTTTAAATGTTGGGTTGGGCACTGAAGCTTTCTTT	CASSLNVGLGTEAFF